The clone carrying this T cell receptor (beta chain) turned up a few times. Its specificity is unknown. These data are taken from a study of blood T cells in healthy people across ages. Study summary: There was about one barcoded beta molecule captured by template switching per two T cells. The study, taken as a whole, reports: In older individuals, TCR beta diversity per million T cells was lower, falling roughly linearly with age.

From germline, CDR1 is SGHRS and CDR2 YFSETQ. The length of the CDR3 is 14 residues. Deletions cut 5 bases from V and 3 bases from J, with 14 bases between. Then a second PCR, running roughly 7 to 12 cycles, was carried out with a sample-barcoded 5' primer and a J-beta primer mix. One entry per CDR3 protein results from TCRdb running MiXCR on the 5' RACE reads. The profile shows about 1.6 million distinct CDR3 sequences, around 35% of them singletons. The chain uses TRBV5-1 and TRBJ1-2; D call uncertain. The sample comprised blood. The TCR was taken from a young woman in good health. DNA for the CDR3: TGCGCCAGCAGGCCGGACGTAGGATACTATGGCTACACCTTC. The encoded protein is CASRPDVGYYGYTF.